A selection of T cell receptor beta chains follows, all from one sample in a study of blood T cell repertoires in COVID-19. TCRdb's copy holds only in-frame clones and misses some; the assay was immunoSEQ multiplex PCR. The repertoire holds over 120,000 clones, with roughly 90% as singletons. Sequencing input: peripheral blood. These receptors were obtained from a man aged 70 or older with acute or convalescent COVID-19. The CDR3 runs from the conserved cysteine through the conserved F or W. The D gene is left open where the match is weak. Clone size, where shown, is once, few, many, or a class for clones that have expanded.

NA,NA,TRBJ1-6,TRBV19,CASSTVELRGSPLHF,TGTGCCAGTAGTACTGTGGAGTTGCGTGGTTCACCCCTCCACTTT
NA,NA,TRBJ2-5,TRBV6-1,CASSGGGPPFGETQYF,TGTGCCAGCAGTGGGGGGGGGCCGCCCTTTGGAGAGACCCAGTACTTC
NA,TRBD2,TRBJ2-1,TRBV27,CASHSGGEAFF,TGTGCCAGCCATAGCGGGGGGGAAGCGTTCTTC
NA,NA,TRBJ1-1,TRBV7-3,CASSLSQGNTEAFF,TGTGCCAGCAGCTTATCTCAGGGGAACACTGAAGCTTTCTTT
NA,TRBD1,TRBJ2-2,TRBV6-5,CASSYQQGYTGELFF,TGTGCCAGCAGTTACCAACAGGGGTACACCGGGGAGCTGTTTTTT
NA,NA,TRBJ1-2,TRBV5-6,CASSFKEGLSYGYTF,TGTGCCAGCAGCTTTAAGGAGGGTTTAAGCTATGGCTACACCTTC
NA,TRBD1,TRBJ2-4,TRBV28,CASSLFPPGTGVAKNIQYF,TGTGCCAGCAGTTTATTCCCCCCGGGGACAGGGGTAGCCAAAAACATTCAGTACTTC
NA,NA,TRBJ1-4,TRBV7-8,CASSPGTTNEKLFF,TGTGCCAGCAGCCCGGGGACAACTAATGAAAAACTGTTTTTT
NA,NA,TRBJ1-5,TRBV24-1,CATSQQGGNQPQHF,TGTGCCACCAGTCAACAGGGAGGCAATCAGCCCCAGCATTTT
NA,TRBD2,TRBJ2-3,TRBV5-1,CASRGDLGGATDTQYF,TGCGCCAGCAGGGGCGATCTCGGGGGGGCCACAGATACGCAGTATTTT
NA,NA,TRBJ1-2,TRBV27,CASSLLRGGYGYTF,TGTGCCAGCAGTTTATTGAGGGGGGGGTATGGCTACACCTTC
NA,TRBD2,TRBJ2-3,TRBV19,CASSKPWAGGAQDTQYF,TGTGCCAGTAGTAAACCATGGGCGGGAGGGGCACAGGATACGCAGTATTTT
NA,TRBD1,TRBJ1-1,TRBV6-4,CASSDSPGGDTEAFF,TGTGCCAGCAGTGACTCACCAGGGGGCGATACTGAAGCTTTCTTT
NA,NA,TRBJ1-1,TRBV2,CASRQGRDSEAFF,TGTGCCAGCAGGCAAGGGAGGGATTCTGAAGCTTTCTTT
NA,NA,TRBJ2-3,TRBV7-2,CASSSRVGSQYF,TGTGCCAGCAGCTCGCGGGTGGGCTCTCAGTATTTT
NA,TRBD2,TRBJ2-1,TRBV9,CASSEGLAARGYNEQFF,TGTGCCAGCAGCGAGGGACTAGCGGCAAGGGGCTACAATGAGCAGTTCTTC
NA,NA,TRBJ1-5,TRBV18,CASSPSDFSNQPQHF,TGTGCCAGCTCACCGAGCGACTTTAGCAATCAGCCCCAGCATTTT
NA,NA,TRBJ2-2,TRBV19,CASSIVSKGASENTGELFF,TGTGCCAGTAGTATAGTGTCTAAAGGTGCTAGCGAGAACACCGGGGAGCTGTTTTTT
NA,TRBD2,TRBJ2-3,TRBV7-9,CASSLGAGGADTQYF,TGTGCCAGCAGCTTAGGGGCGGGGGGAGCAGATACGCAGTATTTT
once,TRBD1,TRBJ1-5,TRBV4-1,CASSQVLRQGIQPQHF,TGCGCCAGCAGCCAAGTTCTCCGACAGGGTATTCAGCCCCAGCATTTT
NA,TRBD1,TRBJ1-5,TRBV3-1/TRBV3-2,CASSLGQADLNQPQHF,TGTGCCAGCAGCCTAGGACAGGCCGATTTAAATCAGCCCCAGCATTTT
NA,TRBD1,TRBJ1-6,TRBV27,CASSFRGQGGDSPLHF,TGTGCCAGCAGTTTCCGGGGACAGGGTGGGGATTCACCCCTCCACTTT
NA,TRBD1,TRBJ1-2,TRBV3-1/TRBV3-2,CASSQGTGEGYGYTF,TGTGCCAGCAGCCAGGGGACAGGGGAGGGCTATGGCTACACCTTC
NA,NA,TRBJ1-2,TRBV14,CASSRSGFQGGYTF,TGTGCCAGCAGCCGCTCCGGGTTCCAAGGAGGCTACACCTTC
NA,TRBD1,TRBJ1-5,TRBV28,CASSGGTGINQPQHF,TGTGCCAGCAGCGGGGGGACAGGCATCAATCAGCCCCAGCATTTT
NA,TRBD2,TRBJ2-2,TRBV10-1,CATPARAAGLAGGPEVAGELFF,TGCGCCACCCCCGCGAGGGCAGCGGGACTAGCGGGAGGGCCCGAAGTGGCCGGGGAGCTGTTTTTT
NA,TRBD2,TRBJ2-3,TRBV7-9,CASSLAGGKKDTQYF,TGTGCCAGCAGCCTAGCGGGGGGAAAAAAGGATACGCAGTATTTT
NA,NA,TRBJ2-2,TRBV19,CASSMAHNTGELFF,TGTGCCAGTAGTATGGCTCATAACACCGGGGAGCTGTTTTTT
NA,NA,TRBJ2-2,TRBV15,CATSRDQRTGELFF,TGTGCCACCAGCAGAGATCAACGGACCGGGGAGCTGTTTTTT
once,NA,TRBJ2-3,TRBV27,CASSLGLYQDTQYF,TGTGCCAGCAGTTTAGGACTGTACCAAGATACGCAGTATTTT
NA,TRBD1,TRBJ1-6,TRBV19,CASTPSRDRANSPLHF,TGTGCCAGTACCCCGAGCCGGGACAGGGCTAATTCACCCCTCCACTTT
NA,NA,TRBJ1-6,TRBV6-5,CASRIIDSPLHF,TGTGCCAGCAGGATTATAGATTCACCCCTCCACTTT
NA,NA,TRBJ1-2,TRBV7-2,CASSKERGRFYGYTF,TGTGCCAGCAGCAAAGAGCGGGGCCGTTTCTATGGCTACACCTTC
NA,NA,TRBJ1-1,TRBV10-2,CASKTGFTEAFF,TGCGCCAGCAAAACAGGGTTTACTGAAGCTTTCTTT
NA,TRBD2,TRBJ2-3,TRBV5-1,CASSPGDGGGIDTQYF,TGCGCCAGCAGCCCCGGTGACGGCGGGGGTATAGATACGCAGTATTTT
NA,NA,TRBJ1-4,TRBV6-5,CASKGSEKLFF,TGTGCCAGCAAAGGGAGTGAAAAACTGTTTTTT
few,NA,TRBJ1-2,TRBV27,CASSPGNIGGYTF,TGTGCCAGCAGTCCCGGGAACATCGGTGGCTACACCTTC
NA,TRBD2,TRBJ2-5,TRBV30,CAWSRGDQETQYF,TGTGCCTGGAGTCGGGGGGACCAAGAGACCCAGTACTTC
NA,NA,TRBJ2-2,TRBV10-3,CAIGSGGYTGELFF,TGTGCCATCGGGTCGGGGGGCTACACCGGGGAGCTGTTTTTT
NA,TRBD2,TRBJ2-1,TRBV3-1/TRBV3-2,CASSQWQLADYNEQFF,TGTGCCAGCAGCCAGTGGCAACTAGCGGATTACAATGAGCAGTTCTTC
NA,TRBD1,TRBJ1-6,TRBV5-8,CASPRDRAGSPLHF,TGTGCCAGCCCCAGAGACAGGGCCGGTTCACCCCTCCACTTT
NA,NA,TRBJ1-3,TRBV18,CASSDAQSGNTIYF,TGTGCCAGCTCAGACGCACAGAGTGGAAACACCATATATTTT
NA,NA,TRBJ2-7,TRBV6-1,CASSEWDTSSYEQYF,TGTGCCAGCAGTGAATGGGACACTAGCTCCTACGAGCAGTACTTC
NA,NA,TRBJ1-3,TRBV5-1,CASSLHDRSSGNTIYF,TGCGCCAGCAGCTTGCACGACCGGAGCTCTGGAAACACCATATATTTT
NA,TRBD1,TRBJ1-2,TRBV30,CAFSGTGVYRVRFLYGYTF,TGTGCCTTTTCCGGGACAGGGGTTTACCGGGTTCGATTCCTCTATGGCTACACCTTC
NA,NA,TRBJ1-4,TRBV6-5,CASSRTGGFDEKLFF,TGTGCCAGCAGTCGAACGGGGGGGTTTGATGAAAAACTGTTTTTT
NA,TRBD1,TRBJ2-1,TRBV27,CASRLTGDVGNEQFF,TGTGCCAGCAGGCTGACAGGGGATGTGGGGAATGAGCAGTTCTTC
NA,NA,TRBJ2-7,TRBV9,CASSPRHTYEQYF,TGTGCCAGCAGCCCACGACACACCTACGAGCAGTACTTC
NA,NA,TRBJ1-2,TRBV6-5,CASSYSWGDGYTF,TGTGCCAGCAGTTACTCGTGGGGAGATGGCTACACCTTC